This T cell receptor beta chain was recovered during a study of immune heterogeneity within non-small cell lung tumors. About the study: Among the tumors, several were squamous cell carcinomas, roughly 9 were non-squamous carcinomas and 1 was not otherwise specified. Study observations and caveats: Recurring identical dominant CDR3 beta clonotypes were observed across tumor sites within a patient, together with site-unique high-frequency clones.

V was clipped by 6 bases and J by 8 bases, with 19 bases between them. The V gene's germline CDR1 is DFQATT and CDR2 SNEGSKA (reference sequence). The CDR3 is made up of 14 amino acids. Genomic DNA extracted from bulk tumor tissue served as template. A total of roughly 620 ng was used per sample. Each primary tumor yielded several biopsies, collected far apart from one another at surgery. Curative surgery was undertaken by patients, who had untreated, newly diagnosed non-small cell lung cancer. Donors comprised surgical patients with newly diagnosed non-small cell lung cancer, operated on with curative intent. TCR beta CDR3 was amplified by multiplex PCR using 32 V and 13 J primers. MiXCR was run by TCRdb on the multiplex PCR reads, yielding one entry per CDR3 protein. The data hold approximately 4,500 distinct CDR3 sequences, with 20% to 25% observed a single time. In this sample, this clonotype turned up a few times. The antigen is unknown.

The sequence was obtained from a man in his 60s with non-small cell lung cancer. The gene calls are TRBV20-1 and TRBJ1-4; D is ambiguous. Sequencing was performed on lung tumor tissue. DNA of the CDR3: TGCAGTGCCCCACCCACAAGGGTCGGAGAAAAACTGTTTTTT. Its protein is CSAPPTRVGEKLFF.